The 6 T cell receptor beta chains below come from one sample, sequenced in a study of monozygotic twins with inflammatory bowel disease. Using the 5' RACE reads, TCRdb records one entry per CDR3 protein without DNA. This sample's table reports approximately 330,000 distinct CDR3 sequences. The sequencing input was blood. The receptors shown here come from a human donor with ulcerative colitis or Crohn's disease, or a healthy co-twin of an affected twin (not recorded which).

The chain links TRBV7-9 to TRBJ1-1. The CDR3 spans 14 residues. In germline, CDR1 is SEHNR, CDR2 FQNEAQ (reference sequence). The CDR3 region is CASSFVGMNTEAFF. The full variable domain, its missing parts supplied by reference TRBV7-9 and TRBJ1-1, is DTGVSQNPRHKITKRGQNVTFRCDPISEHNRLYWYRQTLGQGPEFLTYFQNEAQLEKSRLLSDRFSAERPKGSFSTLEIQRTEQGDSAMYLCASSFVGMNTEAFFGQGTRLTVV.

V is TRBV7-8 and J is TRBJ2-7. Germline values: CDR1 SGHVS, CDR2 FQNEAQ. CDR3 length: 12 residues. The CDR3 loop is CASSLNPYEQYF. The full variable domain, in which reference TRBV7-8 and TRBJ2-7 provide the parts outside the CDR3, is GAGVSQSPRYKVAKRGQDVALRCDPISGHVSLFWYQQALGQGPEFLTYFQNEAQLDKSGLPSDRFFAERPEGSVSTLKIQRTQQEDSAVYLCASSLNPYEQYFGPGTRLTVT.

The V and J genes are TRBV7-9 and TRBJ2-5; no DNA is available, so the TRBD2 call from TCRdb remains unchecked. Germline lookup yields CDR1 SEHNR and CDR2 FQNEAQ (reference sequence). CDR3 size: 16 residues. The CDR3 protein is CASSLGRLVGGKTQYF.

The chain links TRBV5-1 to TRBJ2-2; there is no DNA to check the TCRdb D call of TRBD1. There are 15 residues in the CDR3. Germline loops: CDR1 SGHRS, CDR2 YFSETQ. CDR3 region: CASSHGTSNTGELFF.

The rearrangement joins TRBV6-4 to TRBJ2-1; as DNA is missing, the TRBD2 call by TCRdb cannot be tested. Germline lookup yields CDR1 MRHNA and CDR2 SNTAGT. The CDR3 is made up of 14 amino acids. This chain's CDR3 is CASSPGTSGYEQFF.

The chain carries TRBV12-5 and TRBJ2-7; the D gene TCRdb calls, TRBD1, cannot be checked with no DNA. This CDR3 spans 12 amino acids. CDR1 is LGHNT and CDR2 is FRNRAP in the germline V gene. CDR3 in amino acids: CASGRGHYEQYF.